This T cell receptor beta chain comes out of a study of metastatic and nonmetastatic thyroid tumors. Whole-study context: Across blood and tumor or nodule tissue, repertoires from malignant and benign thyroid patients were compared with one another. Findings and caveats of the study: In both blood and tumor samples, TCR beta diversity was reported significantly higher for malignant than benign nodules.

The table lists this clone with many counts. The antigen remains undetermined. As processed by the authors: Between-group CDR3 differences, defined by clinicopathological status, yielded a distant-metastasis classifier for papillary thyroid cancer. TCRdb called clones again from the PCR reads with MiXCR. These V and J calls originate from TCRdb's pipeline instead of the authors' own analysis. The sample has 20,000 to 25,000 clones; more than 20% are singletons. Each patient came to thyroid surgery without any prior treatment (of any kind). The clonotype comes from a female donor with papillary thyroid cancer or a benign thyroid nodule (not recorded which). Some clones in this sample may be carry-over from other donors' samples. Material: adjacent normal tissue.

CDR3 DNA: TGTGCCAGCAGCCAAGCGGCCGTAAACATTCAGTACTTC. It codes for CASSQAAVNIQYF. The chain joins TRBV3-1 to TRBJ2-4, with D hard to call. V dropped 1 base and J dropped 6 bases, with 7 bases sitting between them. The CDR3 covers 13 residues. Germline CDR1 reads LGHDT; CDR2 reads YNNKEL (reference sequence).